The 9 T cell receptor beta chains reported below all come from one sample, sequenced in a study of blood T cell repertoires in COVID-19. TCRdb's table, derived via immunoSEQ multiplex PCR, lists solely in-frame clones and lacks some. This sample has 300,000 or so clones, with approximately 88% found just once. The source material was peripheral blood. The source is a woman younger than 45 who had recovered from COVID-19.

The chain combines TRBV5-1 with TRBJ1-6; 7 bases map to TRBD1. The CDR3 totals 16 residues. V was clipped by 3 bases and J by 5 bases; unmatched bases: 8. Germline V gives CDR1 SGHRS, CDR2 YFSETQ. CDR3 bases: TGCGCCAGCAGCTGGAGAACTGGACAGGATAATTCACCCCTCCACTTT. It translates to CASSWRTGQDNSPLHF. Full variable domain (remainder filled in from reference TRBV5-1 and TRBJ1-6): KAGVTQTPRYLIKTRGQQVTLSCSPISGHRSVSWYQQTPGQGLQFLFEYFSETQRNKGNFPGRFSGRQFSNSRSEMNVSTLELGDSALYLCASSWRTGQDNSPLHFGNGTRLTVT.

The table lists this clone with a count of one. The rearrangement links TRBV5-1 to TRBJ2-5; TRBD1 matches at 9 bases. The CDR3 is made up of 15 amino acids. J gave up 5 bases and V 4 bases, and 9 bases lay outside the gene matches. Germline V gives CDR1 SGHRS, CDR2 YFSETQ. CDR3 region: CASSTRTGGRETQYF. CDR3 coding DNA: TGCGCCAGCAGCACCCGAACAGGGGGCCGGGAGACCCAGTACTTC.

The rearrangement uses TRBV18 and TRBJ1-4; D possibly corresponds to TRBD1 (6 bases). The CDR3 contains 17 residues. With 3 bases removed from V and 0 bases from J, the gap between germline ends came to 14 bases. Germline V gene lookup returns CDR1 KGHSH and CDR2 LQKENI. CDR3 coding DNA: TGTGCCAGCTCACCTCCGGGACACCGCGCAACTAATGAAAAACTGTTTTTT. This gives the protein CASSPPGHRATNEKLFF.

The chain joins TRBV7-9 to TRBJ2-1, with TRBD2 identical over 11 bases. V lost 3 bases, J lost 12 bases, and 10 bases stayed unmatched. Germline CDR1 is SEHNR and CDR2 is FQNEAQ (reference sequence). The CDR3 is 15 residues long. In DNA form, the CDR3 reads TGTGCCAGCAGCTTCATTAGCGGGGGGGCCTTTGCGCAGTTCTTC. Translating gives CASSFISGGAFAQFF. Supplemented by reference TRBV7-9 and TRBJ2-1, the full variable domain reads DTGVSQNPRHKITKRGQNVTFRCDPISEHNRLYWYRQTLGQGPEFLTYFQNEAQLEKSRLLSDRFSAERPKGSFSTLEIQRTEQGDSAMYLCASSFISGGAFAQFFGPGTRLTVL.

This sequence joins TRBV11-1 and TRBJ2-7; TRBD1 agrees at 7 bases. The CDR3 is 16 amino acids. The germline CDR1 and CDR2 sequences are SGHAT and FQDESV (reference sequence). After removal of 2 bases from V and 1 base from J, the junction contained 8 bases not matched to a gene. The CDR3 region is CASSLLEGAPSYEQYF. CDR3 coding DNA: TGTGCCAGCAGCTTATTAGAGGGGGCACCTTCCTACGAGCAGTACTTC.

V and J are TRBV9 and TRBJ2-3; perhaps TRBD2 as D (6 bases). The germline V gene encodes CDR1 SGDLS and CDR2 YYNGEE. The V end was cut by 3 bases, the J end by 0 bases, with 11 bases between. The length of the CDR3 is 15 residues. The DNA of the CDR3 is TGTGCCAGCAGCGCGGGACTGTCTAGCACAGATACGCAGTATTTT. The encoded protein is CASSAGLSSTDTQYF.

This chain uses TRBV3-1 (or the pseudogene TRBV3-2) with TRBJ2-2, with 8 bases matching TRBD1. The germline CDR1 and CDR2 sequences are LGHDT and YNNKEL (reference sequence). The V and J ends lost 6 bases and 1 base, in that order; junction bases with no gene match: 10. The CDR3 totals 17 residues. Here the CDR3 reads CASRLRQTGGNTGELFF. The CDR3 nucleotides read TGTGCCAGCAGGCTCAGGCAAACAGGGGGGAACACCGGGGAGCTGTTTTTT.

This clone came up a few times. This chain uses TRBV9 with TRBJ2-1; D might be TRBD2 (7 bases). In germline, CDR1 is SGDLS, CDR2 YYNGEE. V was clipped by 4 bases and J by 0 bases, with 14 bases between them. The length of the CDR3 is 16 residues. In DNA form, the CDR3 reads TGTGCCAGCAGCACCCGCGGGGGCAGCTCCTACAATGAGCAGTTCTTC. Amino acid sequence: CASSTRGGSSYNEQFF.

This chain uses TRBV29-1 with TRBJ2-1; 8 nucleotides match TRBD1. Per the germline V gene, CDR1 is SQVTM and CDR2 is ANQGSEA. This CDR3 region has 14 residues. V gave up 4 bases and J gave up 4 bases; unmatched junction bases: 6. The CDR3 nucleotides are TGCAGCGTTGGCCTGGACAGGGCGTACAATGAGCAGTTCTTC. Translation gives CSVGLDRAYNEQFF.